This record covers a single T cell receptor (beta chain). Antigen unknown. The CDR3 length is 16 residues. Trimming shortened V by 2 bases and J by 8 bases, and 21 bases separated the two germline ends. Germline assignment: CDR1 SGHRS and CDR2 YFSETQ. These data originate in a study of response to subunit inactivated influenza vaccine. TCRdb passed the RT-PCR reads through MiXCR, listing each CDR3 protein once. Among approximately 250,000 distinct CDR3 sequences, 12% were seen once, and the ten largest hold 7.5% to 10%. Notes on the study in general: That few new T cells are recruited by each seasonal influenza vaccination was the authors' suggestion.

V gene TRBV5-1 combines with J gene TRBJ2-3; D is tentatively TRBD1 or TRBD2 (5 bases each). Sequencing was performed on non-naive T cells sorted from PBMCs, taken 14 to 15 days before vaccination. The origin of this receptor is a man aged 45 to 65 who received an inactivated influenza vaccine. CDR3 coding DNA: TGCGCCAGCAGCTTCGCAAGGGACCCAGGATGGGGTACGCAGTATTTT. Protein: CASSFARDPGWGTQYF. The full variable domain, in which reference TRBV5-1 and TRBJ2-3 provide the parts outside the CDR3, is KAGVTQTPRYLIKTRGQQVTLSCSPISGHRSVSWYQQTPGQGLQFLFEYFSETQRNKGNFPGRFSGRQFSNSRSEMNVSTLELGDSALYLCASSFARDPGWGTQYFGPGTRLTVL.